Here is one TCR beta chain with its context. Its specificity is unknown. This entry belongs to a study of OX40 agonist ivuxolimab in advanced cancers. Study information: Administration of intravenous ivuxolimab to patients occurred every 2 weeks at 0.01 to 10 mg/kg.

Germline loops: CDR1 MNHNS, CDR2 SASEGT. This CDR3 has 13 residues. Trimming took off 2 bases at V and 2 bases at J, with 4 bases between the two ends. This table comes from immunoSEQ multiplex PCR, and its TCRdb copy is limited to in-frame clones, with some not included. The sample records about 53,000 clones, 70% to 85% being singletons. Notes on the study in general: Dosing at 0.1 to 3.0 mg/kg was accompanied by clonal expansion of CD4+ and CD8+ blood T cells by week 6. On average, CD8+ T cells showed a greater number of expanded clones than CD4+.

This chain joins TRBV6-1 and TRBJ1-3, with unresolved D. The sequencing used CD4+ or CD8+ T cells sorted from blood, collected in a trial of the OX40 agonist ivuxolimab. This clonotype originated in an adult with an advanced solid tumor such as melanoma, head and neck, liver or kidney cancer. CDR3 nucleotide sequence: TGTGCCAGCAGTGAATGGCCTGGAAACACCATATATTTT. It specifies CASSEWPGNTIYF.